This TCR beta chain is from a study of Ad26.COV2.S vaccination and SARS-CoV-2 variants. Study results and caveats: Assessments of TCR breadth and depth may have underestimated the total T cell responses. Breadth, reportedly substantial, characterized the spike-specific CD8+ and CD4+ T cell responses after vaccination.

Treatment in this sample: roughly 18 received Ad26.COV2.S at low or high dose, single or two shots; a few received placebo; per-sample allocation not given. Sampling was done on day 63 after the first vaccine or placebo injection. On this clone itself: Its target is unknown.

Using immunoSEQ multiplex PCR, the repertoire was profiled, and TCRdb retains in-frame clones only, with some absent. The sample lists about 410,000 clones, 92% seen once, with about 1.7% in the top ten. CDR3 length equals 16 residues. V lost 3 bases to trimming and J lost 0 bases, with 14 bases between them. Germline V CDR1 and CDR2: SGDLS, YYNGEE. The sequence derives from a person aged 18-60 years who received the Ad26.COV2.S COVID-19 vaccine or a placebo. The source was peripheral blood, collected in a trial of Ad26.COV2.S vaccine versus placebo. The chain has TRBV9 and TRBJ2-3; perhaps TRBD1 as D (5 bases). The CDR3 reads CASSAPRAGSTDTQYF. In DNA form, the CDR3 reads TGTGCCAGCAGCGCGCCCAGGGCAGGGAGCACAGATACGCAGTATTTT.